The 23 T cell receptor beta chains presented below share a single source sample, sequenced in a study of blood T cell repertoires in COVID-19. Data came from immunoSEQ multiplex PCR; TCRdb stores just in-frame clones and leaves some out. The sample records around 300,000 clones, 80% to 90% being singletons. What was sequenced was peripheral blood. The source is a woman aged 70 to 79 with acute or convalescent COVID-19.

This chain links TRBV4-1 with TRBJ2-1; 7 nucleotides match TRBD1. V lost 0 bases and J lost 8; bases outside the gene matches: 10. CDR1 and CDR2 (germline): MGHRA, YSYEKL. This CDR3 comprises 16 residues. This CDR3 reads CASSQELPQGPHEQFF. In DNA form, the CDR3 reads TGCGCCAGCAGCCAAGAGCTCCCACAGGGGCCCCATGAGCAGTTCTTC.

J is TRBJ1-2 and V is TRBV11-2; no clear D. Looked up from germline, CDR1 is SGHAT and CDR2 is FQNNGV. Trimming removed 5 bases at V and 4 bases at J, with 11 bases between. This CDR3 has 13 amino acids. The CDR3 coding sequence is TGTGCCAGCAGCGCCCAACTGAGCTATGGCTACACCTTC. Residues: CASSAQLSYGYTF.

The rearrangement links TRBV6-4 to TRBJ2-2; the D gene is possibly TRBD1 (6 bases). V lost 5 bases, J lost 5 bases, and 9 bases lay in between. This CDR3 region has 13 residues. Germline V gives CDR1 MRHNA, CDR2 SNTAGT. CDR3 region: CASSSDRTGELFF. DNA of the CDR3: TGTGCCAGCAGTTCCGACAGGACCGGGGAGCTGTTTTTT.

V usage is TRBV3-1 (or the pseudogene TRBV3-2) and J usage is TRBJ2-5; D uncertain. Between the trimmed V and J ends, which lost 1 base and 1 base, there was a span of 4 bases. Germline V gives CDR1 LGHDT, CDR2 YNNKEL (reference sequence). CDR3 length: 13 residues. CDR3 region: CASSQVSQETQYF. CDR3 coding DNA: TGTGCCAGCAGCCAAGTATCCCAAGAGACCCAGTACTTC.

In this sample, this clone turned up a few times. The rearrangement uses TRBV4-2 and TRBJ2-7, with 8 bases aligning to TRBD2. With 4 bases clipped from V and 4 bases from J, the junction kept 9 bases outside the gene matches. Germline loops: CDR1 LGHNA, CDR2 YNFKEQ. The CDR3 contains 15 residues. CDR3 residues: CASSRYGGAKYEQYF. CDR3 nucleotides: TGTGCCAGCAGCCGCTACGGGGGGGCCAAGTACGAGCAGTACTTC.

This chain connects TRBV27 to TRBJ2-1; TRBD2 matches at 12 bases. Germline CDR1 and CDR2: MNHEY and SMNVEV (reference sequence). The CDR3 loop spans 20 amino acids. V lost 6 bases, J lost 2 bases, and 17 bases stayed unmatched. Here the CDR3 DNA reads TGTGCCAGCAGCCGATTCGGCGGGCCGGGACTAGCGGGCACCTACAATGAGCAGTTCTTC. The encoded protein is CASSRFGGPGLAGTYNEQFF.

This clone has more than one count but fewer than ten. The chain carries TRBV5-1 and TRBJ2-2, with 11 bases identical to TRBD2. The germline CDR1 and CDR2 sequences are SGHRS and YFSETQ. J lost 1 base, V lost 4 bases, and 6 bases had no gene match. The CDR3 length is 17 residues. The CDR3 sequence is CASSGSLAGGNTGELFF. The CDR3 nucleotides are TGCGCCAGCAGCGGAAGTCTAGCGGGGGGGAACACCGGGGAGCTGTTTTTT.

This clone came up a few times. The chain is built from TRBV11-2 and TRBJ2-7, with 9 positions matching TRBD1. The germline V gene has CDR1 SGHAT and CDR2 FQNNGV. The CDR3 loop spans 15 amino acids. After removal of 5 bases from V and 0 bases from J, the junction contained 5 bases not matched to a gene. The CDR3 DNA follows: TGTGCCAGCAGCGATGGACAGGGGAACTCCTACGAGCAGTACTTC. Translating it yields CASSDGQGNSYEQYF.

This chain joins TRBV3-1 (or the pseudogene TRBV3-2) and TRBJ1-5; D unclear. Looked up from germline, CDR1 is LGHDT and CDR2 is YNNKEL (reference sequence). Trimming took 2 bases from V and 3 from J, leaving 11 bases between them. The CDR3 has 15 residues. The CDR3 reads CASSQSSGVNQPQHF. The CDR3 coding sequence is TGTGCCAGCAGCCAATCTTCCGGGGTCAATCAGCCCCAGCATTTT.

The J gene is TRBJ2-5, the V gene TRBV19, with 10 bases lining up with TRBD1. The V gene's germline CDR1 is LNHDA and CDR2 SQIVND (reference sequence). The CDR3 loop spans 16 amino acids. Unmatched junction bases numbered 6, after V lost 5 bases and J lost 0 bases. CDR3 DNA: TGTGCCAGTAGTCTCCGGACAGGGGGAAACCAAGAGACCCAGTACTTC. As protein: CASSLRTGGNQETQYF.

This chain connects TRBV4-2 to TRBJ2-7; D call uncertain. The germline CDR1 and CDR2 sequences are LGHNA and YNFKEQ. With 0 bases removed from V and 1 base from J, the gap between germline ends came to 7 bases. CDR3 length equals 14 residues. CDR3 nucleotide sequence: TGTGCCAGCAGCCAAGATGTAGCTTCCTACGAGCAGTACTTC. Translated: CASSQDVASYEQYF.

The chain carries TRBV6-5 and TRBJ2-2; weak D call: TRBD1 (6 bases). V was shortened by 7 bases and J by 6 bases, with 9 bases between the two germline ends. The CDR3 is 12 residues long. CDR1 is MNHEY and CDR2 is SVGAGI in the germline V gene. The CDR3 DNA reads TGTGCCAGCAAGGACAGTCCCGGGGAGCTGTTTTTT. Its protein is CASKDSPGELFF.

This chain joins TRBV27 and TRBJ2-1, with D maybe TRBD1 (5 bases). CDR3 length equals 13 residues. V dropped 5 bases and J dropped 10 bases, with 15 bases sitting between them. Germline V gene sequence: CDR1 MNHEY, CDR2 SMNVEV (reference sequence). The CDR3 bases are TGTGCCAGCAGTCCCTTAAGGGGATCGGAGCAGTTCTTC. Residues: CASSPLRGSEQFF.

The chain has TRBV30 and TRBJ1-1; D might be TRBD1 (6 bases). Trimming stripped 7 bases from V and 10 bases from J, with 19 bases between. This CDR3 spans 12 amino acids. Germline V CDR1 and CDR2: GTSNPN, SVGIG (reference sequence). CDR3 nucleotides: TGTGCCTCCTATGAAACCTCAGGGGTAGCTTTCTTT. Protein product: CASYETSGVAFF.

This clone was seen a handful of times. CDR3 sequence (DNA): TGTGCCAGCGAGGGGACAGGCCACACCGGGGAGCTGTTTTTT. This encodes CASEGTGHTGELFF. The rearrangement links TRBV21-1 to TRBJ2-2; the tabulated D call, TRBD1, remains unverified against the DNA. TRBV21-1 is listed as a pseudogene. The CDR3 loop spans 14 amino acids.

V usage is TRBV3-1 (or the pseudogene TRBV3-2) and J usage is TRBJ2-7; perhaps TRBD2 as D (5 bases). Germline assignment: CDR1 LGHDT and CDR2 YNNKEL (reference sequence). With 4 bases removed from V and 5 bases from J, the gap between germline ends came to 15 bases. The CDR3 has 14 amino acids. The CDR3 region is CASSLLGAAHEQYF. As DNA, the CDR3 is TGTGCCAGCAGCCTACTAGGTGCCGCCCACGAGCAGTACTTC.

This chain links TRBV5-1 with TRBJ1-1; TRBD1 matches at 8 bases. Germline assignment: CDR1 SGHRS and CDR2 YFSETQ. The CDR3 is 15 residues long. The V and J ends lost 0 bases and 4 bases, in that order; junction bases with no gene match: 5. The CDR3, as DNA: TGCGCCAGCAGCTTGGGGACAGGGTTAGGCACTGAAGCTTTCTTT. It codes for CASSLGTGLGTEAFF. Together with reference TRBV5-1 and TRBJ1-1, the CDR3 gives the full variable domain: KAGVTQTPRYLIKTRGQQVTLSCSPISGHRSVSWYQQTPGQGLQFLFEYFSETQRNKGNFPGRFSGRQFSNSRSEMNVSTLELGDSALYLCASSLGTGLGTEAFFGQGTRLTVV.

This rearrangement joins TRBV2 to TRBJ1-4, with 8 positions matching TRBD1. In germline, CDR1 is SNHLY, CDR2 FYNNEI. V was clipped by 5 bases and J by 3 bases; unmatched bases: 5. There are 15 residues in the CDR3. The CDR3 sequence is CASSRQGLANEKLFF. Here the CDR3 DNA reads TGTGCCAGCAGTAGACAGGGGTTAGCTAATGAAAAACTGTTTTTT.

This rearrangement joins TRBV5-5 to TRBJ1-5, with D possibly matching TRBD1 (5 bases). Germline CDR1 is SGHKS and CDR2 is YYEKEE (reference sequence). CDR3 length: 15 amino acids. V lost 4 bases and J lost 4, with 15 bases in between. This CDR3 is CASSPSQERNQPQHF. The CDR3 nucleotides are TGTGCCAGCAGCCCCTCACAGGAGAGAAATCAGCCCCAGCATTTT.

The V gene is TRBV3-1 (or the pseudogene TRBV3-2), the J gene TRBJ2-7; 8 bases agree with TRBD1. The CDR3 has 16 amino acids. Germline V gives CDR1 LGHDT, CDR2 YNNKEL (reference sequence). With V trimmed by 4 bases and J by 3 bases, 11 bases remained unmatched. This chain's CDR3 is CASSPRTGFGGYEQYF. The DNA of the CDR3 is TGTGCCAGCAGCCCCCGGACAGGGTTCGGTGGCTACGAGCAGTACTTC.

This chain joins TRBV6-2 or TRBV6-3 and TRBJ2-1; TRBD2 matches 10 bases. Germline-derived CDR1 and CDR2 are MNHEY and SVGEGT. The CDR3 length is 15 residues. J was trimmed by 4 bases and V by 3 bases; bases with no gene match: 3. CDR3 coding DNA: TGTGCCAGCAGTTATCAGCGGGGGGGGTACAATGAGCAGTTCTTC. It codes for CASSYQRGGYNEQFF.

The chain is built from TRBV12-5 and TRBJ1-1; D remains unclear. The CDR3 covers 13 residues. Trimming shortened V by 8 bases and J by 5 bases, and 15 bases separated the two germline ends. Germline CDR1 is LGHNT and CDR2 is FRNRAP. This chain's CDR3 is CASLRSGGTEAFF. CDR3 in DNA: TGTGCTAGTCTACGTTCGGGTGGAACTGAAGCTTTCTTT.

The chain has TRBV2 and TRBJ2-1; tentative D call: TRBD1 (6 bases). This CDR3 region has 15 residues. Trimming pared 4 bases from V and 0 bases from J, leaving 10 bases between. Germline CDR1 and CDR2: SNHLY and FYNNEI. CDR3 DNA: TGTGCCAGCAGTGCTGACAGGAGCTCCTACAATGAGCAGTTCTTC. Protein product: CASSADRSSYNEQFF.